The next 29 T cell receptor beta chains were all read from a single sample in a study of blood T cell repertoires in COVID-19 (dated by TCRdb to between 2020 and 2021). Receptor libraries were prepared by the immunoSEQ multiplex PCR assay. In TCRdb, the immuneACCESS table is reduced to in-frame sequences with V and J assigned. These tables do not hold every clone; where another copy was compared, an unresolved V gene accounts for under half, and the others remain unexplained. The table for this sample lists roughly 300,000 clones; roughly 91% of them were counted only once. The ten biggest clones cover approximately 1.8% of the sample. Material for sequencing was peripheral blood. The origin of the receptors is a woman aged 25 to 45 with COVID-19, enrolled during active disease.

V is TRBV28 and J is TRBJ1-4, with a possible D match to TRBD1 (6 bases). CDR3 size: 15 residues. Trimming took 6 bases from V and 4 from J, leaving 15 bases between them. CDR1 MDHEN and CDR2 SYDVKM come from the germline V gene. The CDR3 loop reads CASSLNRVHNEKLFF. In nucleotides, the CDR3 is TGTGCCAGCAGCCTGAACAGGGTTCATAATGAAAAACTGTTTTTT.

This chain uses TRBV24-1 with TRBJ2-3; the D gene is possibly TRBD1 (5 bases). The V and J ends lost 2 bases and 1 base respectively, with 9 bases between them. The CDR3 extends over 15 amino acids. The germline CDR1 and CDR2 sequences are KGHDR and SFDVKD. CDR3 sequence (DNA): TGTGCCACCAGTGATTCCAGGGCCCGCACAGATACGCAGTATTTT. Its translation: CATSDSRARTDTQYF.

CDR3: CASSPRSGEKLFF. The DNA of the CDR3 is TGTGCCAGCAGCCCTAGATCTGGGGAAAAACTGTTTTTT. The V gene is TRBV7-9, the J gene TRBJ1-4; D is unresolved. This CDR3 spans 13 amino acids. Germline V lookup: CDR1 SEHNR, CDR2 FQNEAQ (reference sequence). The V end was cut by 5 bases, the J end by 8 bases, with 12 bases between.

The rearrangement joins TRBV19 to TRBJ2-6, with D maybe TRBD2 (5 bases). Germline V gene sequence: CDR1 LNHDA, CDR2 SQIVND (reference sequence). V was cut by 6 bases and J by 1 base, with 10 bases left in between. The CDR3 has 15 amino acids. DNA for the CDR3: TGTGCCAGTAGCCCTACTAGTTCTGGGGCCAACGTCCTGACTTTC. This translates into CASSPTSSGANVLTF. Supplemented by reference TRBV19 and TRBJ2-6, the full variable domain reads DGGITQSPKYLFRKEGQNVTLSCEQNLNHDAMYWYRQDPGQGLRLIYYSQIVNDFQKGDIAEGYSVSREKKESFPLTVTSAQKNPTAFYLCASSPTSSGANVLTFGAGSRLTVL.

The V call is TRBV3-1 (or the pseudogene TRBV3-2), the J call TRBJ1-2; D is possibly TRBD1 (5 bases). V was clipped by 5 bases and J by 5 bases, with 9 bases between them. The CDR3 is 12 amino acids. The germline CDR1 and CDR2 sequences are LGHDT and YNNKEL (reference sequence). This chain's CDR3 is CASSTRGYGYTF. The CDR3 bases are TGTGCCAGCAGCACAAGGGGTTATGGCTACACCTTC.

The chain employs TRBV5-8 and TRBJ2-3; 7 nucleotides line up with TRBD1. V gave up 4 bases and J gave up 6 bases; unmatched junction bases: 8. This CDR3 is 14 amino acids long. CDR1 is SGHTS and CDR2 is YDEGEE in the germline V gene. CDR3 nucleotides: TGTGCCAGCAGCCTAGGGGGCCTTTGGGATACGCAGTATTTT. Translating it yields CASSLGGLWDTQYF.

This chain connects TRBV4-1 to TRBJ1-5; 7 bases match TRBD1. The ends lost 4 bases at V and 4 bases at J; junction bases unmatched: 7. There are 15 residues in the CDR3. Germline-derived CDR1 and CDR2 are MGHRA and YSYEKL. CDR3: CASSPGTALNQPQHF. The DNA for the CDR3 is TGCGCCAGCAGCCCGGGGACAGCTCTTAATCAGCCCCAGCATTTT.

This clone appeared a single time. The chain uses TRBV14 and TRBJ1-2; no firm D call. Trimming took off 2 bases at V and 7 bases at J, with 11 bases between the two ends. Per the germline V gene, CDR1 is SGHDN and CDR2 is FVKESK. The CDR3 has 13 residues. The CDR3 DNA sequence: TGTGCCAGCAGCCAACTGAGGAACGGTGGCTACACCTTC. Its protein is CASSQLRNGGYTF.

The V and J genes are TRBV2 and TRBJ2-2, with 13 positions matching TRBD2. Per germline, CDR1 SNHLY and CDR2 FYNNEI. After removal of 7 bases from V and 1 base from J, the junction contained 3 bases not matched to a gene. The CDR3 extends over 16 amino acids. The CDR3 coding sequence is TGTGCCAGCAAAAGGACTAGCGGGGGGAACACCGGGGAGCTGTTTTTT. Protein product: CASKRTSGGNTGELFF. Looking up the rest from reference TRBV2 and TRBJ2-2 gives the full variable domain: EPEVTQTPSHQVTQMGQEVILRCVPISNHLYFYWYRQILGQKVEFLVSFYNNEISEKSEIFDDQFSVERPDGSNFTLKIRSTKLEDSAMYFCASKRTSGGNTGELFFGEGSRLTVL.

This sequence joins TRBV5-1 and TRBJ1-1, with TRBD1 as a possible D gene (5 bases). Between the trimmed V and J ends, which lost 1 base and 7 bases, there was a span of 14 bases. This CDR3 is 14 amino acids long. Germline CDR1 is SGHRS and CDR2 is YFSETQ. The CDR3 loop is CASSLSGTWFEAFF. The CDR3 nucleotides read TGCGCCAGCAGCTTGTCGGGGACTTGGTTTGAAGCTTTCTTT.

The chain recombines TRBV19 with TRBJ1-1, with 9 positions matching TRBD1. The V and J ends lost 6 bases and 8 bases, in that order; junction bases with no gene match: 7. The CDR3 runs to 13 residues. Looked up from germline, CDR1 is LNHDA and CDR2 is SQIVND (reference sequence). For the CDR3, the DNA is TGTGCCAGTAGCTTACAGGGGGCGGAAGAAGCTTTCTTT. Protein sequence: CASSLQGAEEAFF.

The chain joins TRBV7-2 to TRBJ1-2, with D possibly being TRBD1 (6 bases). CDR1 is SGHTA, CDR2 FQGNSA, per germline. V gave up 2 bases and J gave up 6 bases, with 22 bases separating them. This CDR3 region has 17 residues. The CDR3, as DNA: TGTGCCAGCAGCTTATCACCCGGACCGGGGGGCGCAAATGGCTACACCTTC. As protein: CASSLSPGPGGANGYTF.

The rearrangement uses TRBV19 and TRBJ1-2; D gene unclear. Germline CDR1 and CDR2: LNHDA and SQIVND (reference sequence). Trimming took 4 bases from V and 7 from J, leaving 22 bases between them. This CDR3 contains 16 residues. The CDR3 protein is CASSTSQWTSEGGYTF. In nucleotides, the CDR3 is TGTGCCAGTAGTACGTCCCAATGGACGTCCGAGGGTGGCTACACCTTC.

For the CDR3, the DNA is TGTGCCAGCAGTTTTTATCCGGGACAGAGCTCCTATAATTCACCCCTCCACTTT. This codes for CASSFYPGQSSYNSPLHF. V usage is TRBV27 and J usage is TRBJ1-6; 7 positions match TRBD1. The germline V gene has CDR1 MNHEY and CDR2 SMNVEV (reference sequence). This CDR3 contains 18 residues. Unmatched junction bases numbered 8, after V lost 3 bases and J lost 0 bases.

CDR3 region: CASSLVAGNTEAFF. The DNA of the CDR3 is TGTGCCAGCAGCTTAGTGGCAGGGAACACTGAAGCTTTCTTT. The J gene is TRBJ1-1, the V gene TRBV7-2; no clear D gene. Trimming left V 1 base short and J 1 base short, with 7 bases between. CDR1 and CDR2 (germline): SGHTA, FQGNSA. The CDR3 is 14 amino acids.

The V and J genes are TRBV4-3 and TRBJ2-7, with 9 nucleotides matching TRBD1. Germline V CDR1 and CDR2: LGHNA, YSLEER. J gave up 4 bases and V 4 bases, and 5 bases lay outside the gene matches. The CDR3 runs 14 residues. The CDR3 DNA sequence: TGCGCCAGCAGCCCCGGGACAGGGAGGTACGAGCAGTACTTC. Protein sequence: CASSPGTGRYEQYF.

The chain combines TRBV2 with TRBJ1-1; D call uncertain. CDR1 SNHLY and CDR2 FYNNEI come from the germline V gene. The CDR3 length is 11 residues. Trimming cost V 5 bases and J 3 bases, with 4 bases left between them. CDR3 residues: CASSIYTEAFF. The CDR3 DNA reads as TGTGCCAGCAGTATCTACACTGAAGCTTTCTTT.

The chain carries TRBV28 and TRBJ2-5; 10 bases match TRBD1. With V trimmed by 6 bases and J by 5 bases, 12 bases remained unmatched. The germline V gene encodes CDR1 MDHEN and CDR2 SYDVKM. The CDR3 is made up of 16 amino acids. The CDR3 protein is CASRGTGVRLVETQYF. In DNA, the CDR3 is TGTGCCAGCAGGGGGACAGGGGTGAGGCTGGTTGAGACCCAGTACTTC. The whole variable domain, filled in from reference TRBV28 and TRBJ2-5, reads DVKVTQSSRYLVKRTGEKVFLECVQDMDHENMFWYRQDPGLGLRLIYFSYDVKMKEKGDIPEGYSVSREKKERFSLILESASTNQTSMYLCASRGTGVRLVETQYFGPGTRLLVL.

This sequence joins TRBV7-2 and TRBJ1-3, with D maybe TRBD1 (5 bases). The V end lost 5 bases, the J end lost 7 bases, and 18 bases lay between the germline ends. CDR3 length equals 15 residues. Looked up from germline, CDR1 is SGHTA and CDR2 is FQGNSA. The CDR3 DNA follows: TGTGCCAGCAGCAAGGGGCGGGGGAGTTCGAACACCATATATTTT. Its translation is CASSKGRGSSNTIYF.

V usage is TRBV28 and J usage is TRBJ1-6; 8 bases fit TRBD1. Germline lookup yields CDR1 MDHEN and CDR2 SYDVKM. This CDR3 has 16 amino acids. The trim removed 6 bases at V and 0 bases at J, leaving 4 bases unmatched. The CDR3 sequence is CASRTTGASYNSPLHF. CDR3 nucleotide sequence: TGTGCCAGCAGGACGACAGGGGCCTCCTATAATTCACCCCTCCACTTT.

The chain has TRBV6-5 and TRBJ1-2, with 7 positions matching TRBD1. This CDR3 is built from 13 residues. Germline V gives CDR1 MNHEY, CDR2 SVGAGI. V was pared by 6 bases and J by 6 bases, with 7 bases of the junction left unmatched. The CDR3 region is CASSLGQGDGYTF. CDR3 nucleotide sequence: TGTGCCAGCAGCCTTGGGCAGGGGGATGGCTACACCTTC.

This clone has only one observation. This chain uses TRBV19 with TRBJ1-4; possibly TRBD1 for D (6 bases). Germline V gene lookup returns CDR1 LNHDA and CDR2 SQIVND (reference sequence). The CDR3 is 14 residues long. V lost 6 bases, J lost 4 bases, and 12 bases lay in between. CDR3 in amino acids: CASRPGHLNEKLFF. CDR3 nucleotides: TGTGCCAGTAGACCGGGACACCTTAATGAAAAACTGTTTTTT.

V is TRBV7-9 and J is TRBJ1-2, with 7 bases that match TRBD1. Trimming at V came to 3 bases and at J to 3 bases, leaving 1 base not matched to a gene. The CDR3 spans 13 residues. Germline V gives CDR1 SEHNR, CDR2 FQNEAQ (reference sequence). CDR3 protein: CASSFTGDYGYTF. In DNA, the CDR3 is TGTGCCAGCAGCTTTACAGGGGACTATGGCTACACCTTC.

The chain links TRBV7-6 to TRBJ1-4, with 7 positions matching TRBD1. V lost 7 bases, J lost 5 bases, and 10 bases stayed unmatched. CDR1 SGHVS and CDR2 FNYEAQ come from the germline V gene. The CDR3 runs 15 residues. CDR3 loop: CASNTDRVENEKLFF. The DNA of the CDR3 is TGTGCCAGCAACACCGACAGGGTGGAGAATGAAAAACTGTTTTTT.

The chain has TRBV7-9 and TRBJ1-1; D perhaps matches TRBD1 (5 bases). The ends were cut back, 1 base at V and 7 bases at J, with 10 bases in the middle. Germline values: CDR1 SEHNR, CDR2 FQNEAQ (reference sequence). The CDR3 consists of 13 residues. In DNA, the CDR3 is TGTGCCAGCAGCTTAGTCCCCGGACATGAAGCTTTCTTT. The encoded protein is CASSLVPGHEAFF.

This chain joins TRBV3-1 (or the pseudogene TRBV3-2) and TRBJ2-1; 13 bases map to TRBD2. CDR3 length: 18 amino acids. From germline, CDR1 is LGHDT and CDR2 YNNKEL (reference sequence). The V and J ends lost 3 bases and 4 bases, in that order; junction bases with no gene match: 9. CDR3 bases: TGTGCCAGCAGCCACCAGGGCACTAGCGGGGGGGCTTACAATGAGCAGTTCTTC. Amino acid sequence: CASSHQGTSGGAYNEQFF.

Worth noting for this clone: Other nucleotide sequences in the sample specify the same CDR3. V usage is TRBV18 and J usage is TRBJ2-7, with TRBD1 identical over 8 bases. J gave up 0 bases and V 6 bases, and 4 bases lay outside the gene matches. CDR3 length equals 14 residues. In germline, CDR1 is KGHSH, CDR2 LQKENI. In nucleotides, the CDR3 is TGTGCCAGCTCTCCCGGGACAGGCTCCTACGAGCAGTACGTC. Its protein product is CASSPGTGSYEQYV.

J is TRBJ2-2 and V is TRBV4-1, with 8 positions matching TRBD2. J lost 4 bases, V lost 4 bases, and 8 bases had no gene match. The CDR3 is 16 amino acids. CDR1 is MGHRA, CDR2 YSYEKL, per germline. The CDR3 loop reads CASSLREGSGTGELFF. In DNA form, the CDR3 reads TGCGCCAGCAGCCTTCGGGAGGGGTCGGGCACCGGGGAGCTGTTTTTT.

CDR3 residues: CASSWTAGTNTGELFF. The CDR3 coding sequence is TGCGCCAGCAGCTGGACCGCCGGGACAAACACCGGGGAGCTGTTTTTT. V and J are TRBV5-1 and TRBJ2-2; possibly TRBD1 for D (6 bases). Trimming took off 3 bases at V and 2 bases at J, with 14 bases between the two ends. This CDR3 has 16 residues. Germline V gives CDR1 SGHRS, CDR2 YFSETQ.